This is a list of T cell receptor beta chains from one sample in a study of identical twins. TCRdb passed the 5' RACE reads through MiXCR, listing each CDR3 protein once. The data show hundreds of thousands of distinct CDR3 sequences, approximately 9% seen once. This sample was shared with a second study, whose subject was yellow fever vaccine responses in identical twins.

The specimen was PBMCs. The source is a woman aged 18-30 years in good health. The CDR3 runs from the conserved cysteine through the conserved F or W. The D gene is left open where the match is weak. Clone size is shown for a subset of rows, as once, few, many or a class of expanded clone.

TRBD2	TRBJ2-1	many	18	TRBV4-2	CASSQDRKREGNYNEQFF	TGTGCCAGCAGCCAAGATAGGAAGCGGGAGGGCAATTACAATGAGCAGTTCTTC
.	TRBJ1-1	few	15	TRBV27	CASSFSGGGRTEAFF	TGTGCCAGCAGTTTTTCCGGGGGCGGTAGGACTGAAGCTTTCTTT
.	TRBJ2-1	.	14	TRBV15	CATKEGGGLNEQFF	TGTGCCACCAAAGAAGGGGGAGGGCTTAATGAGCAGTTCTTC
TRBD2	TRBJ2-2	few	18	TRBV14	CASSHPFAGTKNTGELFF	TGTGCCAGCAGCCACCCCTTCGCCGGGACTAAAAACACCGGGGAGCTGTTTTTT
.	TRBJ2-5	many	13	TRBV24-1	CATSERRQETQYF	TGTGCCACCAGTGAGCGGAGGCAAGAGACCCAGTACTTC
TRBD2	TRBJ2-3	many	14	TRBV29-1	CSVELAGGTDTQYF	TGCAGCGTTGAACTAGCGGGAGGCACAGATACGCAGTATTTT
.	TRBJ2-6	many	16	TRBV12-3/TRBV12-4	CASSPSGRSGANVLTF	TGTGCCAGCAGTCCCAGCGGACGATCTGGGGCCAACGTCCTGACTTTC
TRBD1	TRBJ2-7	few	14	TRBV20-1	CSASDRVIFYEQYF	TGCAGTGCTTCCGACAGGGTTATCTTCTACGAGCAGTACTTC
.	TRBJ2-3	few	15	TRBV20-1	CSASSSATETDTQYF	TGCAGTGCTAGTAGTTCGGCAACGGAGACAGATACGCAGTATTTT
.	TRBJ2-7	few	12	TRBV3-1	CASSQVNYEQYF	TGTGCCAGCAGCCAAGTGAACTACGAGCAGTACTTC
.	TRBJ2-3	few	16	TRBV7-3	CASSLNGQGGVDTQYF	TGTGCCAGCAGCTTAAATGGCCAAGGTGGAGTTGATACGCAGTATTTT
TRBD2	TRBJ2-3	many	14	TRBV25-1	CASSPGLAVDTQYF	TGTGCCAGCAGCCCGGGACTAGCGGTTGATACGCAGTATTTT
TRBD2	TRBJ2-3	many	15	TRBV6-5	CASSWTSGVTDTQYF	TGTGCCAGCAGTTGGACTAGCGGGGTCACAGATACGCAGTATTTT
TRBD2	TRBJ2-1	.	18	TRBV6-5	CASSYLPKTSGSYNDQFF	TGTGCCAGCAGTTACTTACCAAAAACTAGCGGGAGCTACAATGATCAGTTCTTC
TRBD2	TRBJ2-1	.	15	TRBV4-1	CASSHLAGSNNEQFF	TGCGCCAGCAGCCACCTAGCGGGTAGTAACAATGAGCAGTTCTTC
.	TRBJ2-7	.	14	TRBV6-2/TRBV6-3	CASSLAITAGEQYF	TGTGCCAGCAGCCTAGCTATTACGGCCGGGGAGCAGTACTTC
.	TRBJ1-2	.	14	TRBV4-3	CASSQDQADRGYTF	TGCGCCAGCAGCCAAGATCAGGCAGACCGTGGCTACACCTTC
.	TRBJ1-5	.	14	TRBV11-2	CASSSGPLNQPQHF	TGTGCCAGCAGCTCGGGACCTTTGAATCAGCCCCAGCATTTT
.	TRBJ1-1	.	11	TRBV12-3/TRBV12-4	CASSVTAEAFF	TGTGCCAGCAGCGTTACCGCCGAAGCTTTCTTT
.	TRBJ2-3	many	14	TRBV5-1	CASSLARGTDTQYF	TGCGCCAGCAGCTTGGCGAGGGGCACAGATACGCAGTATTTT
.	TRBJ2-7	few	12	TRBV5-1	CASSGQGHEQYF	TGCGCCAGCAGCGGGCAGGGTCACGAGCAGTACTTC
.	TRBJ1-1	.	14	TRBV5-1	CASSTGKSALWAFF	TGCGCCAGCAGCACAGGGAAATCTGCTTTGTGGGCTTTCTTT
TRBD1	TRBJ1-2	many	16	TRBV7-2	CASSLATGGYSYGYTF	TGTGCCAGCAGCTTGGCGACAGGGGGCTACTCCTATGGCTACACCTTC
.	TRBJ2-1	few	14	TRBV6-1	CASSQPGQSNEQFF	TGTGCCAGCAGCCAACCGGGACAAAGCAATGAGCAGTTCTTC
TRBD1	TRBJ2-1	few	17	TRBV10-3	CAISERGWDRGYNEQFF	TGTGCCATCAGTGAGCGGGGTTGGGACAGGGGTTACAATGAGCAGTTCTTC
TRBD1	TRBJ2-7	many	15	TRBV6-1	CASSAGGKGAYEQYF	TGTGCCAGCAGCGCCGGCGGTAAGGGGGCTTACGAGCAGTACTTC
.	TRBJ2-1	.	13	TRBV20-1	CSASDSVYNEQFF	TGCAGTGCCAGCGATTCAGTTTACAATGAGCAGTTCTTC
.	TRBJ2-7	few	16	TRBV7-8	CASSLVGGEWSYEQYF	TGTGCCAGCAGCTTAGTTGGGGGAGAATGGAGCTACGAGCAGTACTTC
TRBD2	TRBJ2-7	many	15	TRBV4-2	CASSQESSGSGEQYF	TGTGCCAGCAGCCAAGAATCGAGCGGGAGCGGGGAGCAGTACTTC
TRBD2	TRBJ2-7	few	18	TRBV4-2	CASSQGLPLGGGSYEQYF	TGTGCCAGCAGCCAAGGTCTTCCCCTCGGGGGAGGGTCCTACGAGCAGTACTTC
.	TRBJ2-2	few	13	TRBV10-3	CAISERQPGELFF	TGTGCCATCAGTGAAAGACAGCCCGGGGAGCTGTTTTTT
TRBD2	TRBJ2-5	.	14	TRBV11-2	CASSLAGEQETQYF	TGTGCCAGCAGCTTGGCGGGAGAGCAAGAGACCCAGTACTTC
TRBD2	TRBJ2-5	few	18	TRBV20-1	CSAPSRRRPSGTQETQYF	TGCAGTGCCCCCTCTAGGCGGCGTCCTAGCGGGACGCAAGAGACCCAGTACTTC
TRBD1	TRBJ1-5	.	13	TRBV6-5	CASSYRSGQPQQF	TGTGCCAGCAGTTACCGATCGGGACAGCCCCAGCAATTT
.	TRBJ2-5	few	15	TRBV5-5	CASSGPGQGFQTQYF	TGTGCCAGCAGTGGACCGGGCCAAGGGTTTCAGACCCAGTACTTC
.	TRBJ2-5	.	14	TRBV30	CAWSVRGSKETQYF	TGTGCCTGGAGTGTACGCGGGTCCAAAGAGACCCAGTACTTC
.	TRBJ1-1	many	14	TRBV12-3/TRBV12-4	CASSQTRTATEAFF	TGTGCCAGCAGTCAGACCAGGACAGCCACTGAAGCTTTCTTT
TRBD2	TRBJ2-1	few	15	TRBV11-2	CASSFTRGRENEQFF	TGTGCCAGCAGCTTTACTCGCGGGAGGGAGAATGAGCAGTTCTTC
.	TRBJ2-5	.	17	TRBV7-9	CASSLFTSRGSGETQYF	TGTGCCAGCAGCTTATTTACGTCGAGGGGTTCGGGAGAGACCCAGTACTTC
TRBD1	TRBJ2-7	few	15	TRBV9	CASSVDGDRTYEQYF	TGTGCCAGCAGCGTAGACGGGGACAGAACCTACGAGCAGTACTTC
TRBD1	TRBJ2-2	.	17	TRBV6-2/TRBV6-3	CASSYSHTTGPTGELFF	TGTGCCAGCAGTTATTCCCACACGACAGGGCCGACCGGGGAGCTGTTTTTT
TRBD1	TRBJ2-1	few	13	TRBV11-2	CASSTGTAYEQFF	TGTGCCAGCAGCACGGGGACAGCTTATGAGCAGTTCTTC
TRBD2	TRBJ2-1	few	15	TRBV12-3/TRBV12-4	CASSPWTSSSNEQFF	TGTGCCAGCAGCCCCTGGACTAGTTCGTCCAATGAGCAGTTCTTC
.	TRBJ2-2	few	15	TRBV7-3	CASSERPQNTGELFF	TGTGCCAGCAGCGAACGACCGCAGAACACCGGGGAGCTGTTTTTT
TRBD1	TRBJ1-5	.	15	TRBV28	CASSFPQGAFQPQHF	TGTGCCAGCAGTTTCCCACAGGGGGCCTTTCAGCCCCAGCATTTT
.	TRBJ2-7	few	16	TRBV12-3/TRBV12-4	CASSSGLAGSSYEQYF	TGTGCCAGCAGTTCAGGTCTGGCTGGTAGCTCCTACGAGCAGTACTTC